The 23 T cell receptor beta chains reported below all come from one sample, sequenced in a study of T cells in Graves' hyperthyroidism and ophthalmopathy. Amplification of TCR beta CDR3 regions was performed using RNA transcripts as template. When the TCR CDR3 underwent first-round RT-PCR, the HTBI primer set was used. MiXCR was run by TCRdb on the multiplex PCR reads, yielding one entry per CDR3 protein. This sample has over 300,000 distinct CDR3 sequences; around 15% occur once, and the top ten carry about a third. Sequencing input: blood. These receptors originate from a woman between 35 and 50 years old with Graves' ophthalmopathy.

The chain joins TRBV7-9 to TRBJ2-1; 8 nucleotides match TRBD1. The CDR3 has 18 residues. The V gene end was trimmed by 5 bases and the J gene end by 5 bases; junction bases not matched to a gene: 17. Per the germline V gene, CDR1 is SEHNR and CDR2 is FQNEAQ (reference sequence). The DNA for the CDR3 is TGTGCCAGCAGCCCGCGATTAATAGACAGGGGAAGGGACAATGAGCAGTTCTTC. Translated, it gives CASSPRLIDRGRDNEQFF.

This clonotype came up many times. This rearrangement joins TRBV12-3 or TRBV12-4 to TRBJ1-3; weak D call: TRBD1 (5 bases). CDR3 length: 14 amino acids. V lost 5 bases and J lost 3, with 11 bases in between. The CDR3 here is CASSPGAVGNTIYF. CDR3 nucleotides: TGTGCCAGCAGTCCTGGGGCAGTTGGAAACACCATATATTTT.

The sample holds many counts of this clonotype. The rearrangement links TRBV29-1 to TRBJ1-2; TRBD1 is a possible D gene (5 bases). The V and J ends lost 5 bases and 8 bases respectively, with 12 bases between them. Looked up from germline, CDR1 is SQVTM and CDR2 is ANQGSEA. The CDR3 covers 11 residues. This CDR3 is CSVQVGPGYTF. The CDR3 DNA is TGCAGCGTTCAGGTGGGACCGGGCTACACCTTC.

The rearrangement joins TRBV20-1 to TRBJ1-4; TRBD1 is a possible D gene (6 bases). V dropped 3 bases and J dropped 8 bases, with 13 bases sitting between them. CDR3 length equals 13 residues. The V gene's germline CDR1 is DFQATT and CDR2 SNEGSKA (reference sequence). CDR3 sequence reads: CSASKGDGEKLFF. CDR3 sequence (DNA): TGCAGTGCTAGTAAGGGGGATGGCGAAAAACTGTTTTTT.

The rearrangement joins TRBV20-1 to TRBJ1-6; D is ambiguous. The CDR3 is 17 amino acids. Deletions cut 1 base from V and 0 bases from J, with 13 bases between. Germline lookup yields CDR1 DFQATT and CDR2 SNEGSKA (reference sequence). CDR3 residues: CSARAPGGSSYNSPLHF. As DNA, the CDR3 is TGCAGTGCTAGAGCACCGGGCGGCAGCTCCTATAATTCACCCCTCCACTTT.

Comment on this clonotype: One end of the junction does not line up with germline, which may come from a read error. The V and J genes are TRBV6-6 and TRBJ2-3; D unresolved. Germline CDR1 and CDR2: MNHNY and SVGAGI (reference sequence). The CDR3 contains 14 residues. The CDR3 region is CASGYSRGTDTQYF. The CDR3, as DNA: TGTGCCAGCGGTTACTCCCGGGGCACAGATACGCAGTATTTT.

This clonotype was found a few times. The chain recombines TRBV7-2 with TRBJ1-1, with D possibly matching TRBD1 (5 bases). This CDR3 region has 14 residues. V was clipped by 4 bases and J by 5 bases, with 14 bases between them. Germline V gives CDR1 SGHTA, CDR2 FQGNSA. In nucleotides, the CDR3 is TGTGCCAGCAGCTACTCTGCCGGGACGACTGAAGCTTTCTTT. As protein: CASSYSAGTTEAFF.

This clonotype was detected only a few times. The chain employs TRBV19 and TRBJ2-5, with TRBD1 matching over 8 bases. V shed 10 bases and J 2 bases; nucleotides not matched to a gene: 9. The CDR3 length is 14 residues. Germline CDR1 and CDR2: LNHDA and SQIVND (reference sequence). The CDR3 DNA reads TGTGCCACCAAACCGGGACAGGCACAAGAGACCCAGTACTTC. As protein: CATKPGQAQETQYF.

This clonotype showed up just a few times. The chain combines TRBV5-8 with TRBJ2-7; no definite D call. The CDR3 has 17 amino acids. Per germline, CDR1 SGHTS and CDR2 YDEGEE. Between the trimmed V and J ends, which lost 0 bases and 3 bases, there was a span of 19 bases. CDR3 residues: CASSLAGMGIQDYEQYF. Here the CDR3 DNA reads TGTGCCAGCAGCTTGGCGGGCATGGGGATCCAGGACTACGAGCAGTACTTC. Looking up the rest from reference TRBV5-8 and TRBJ2-7 gives the full variable domain: EAGVTQSPTHLIKTRGQQATLRCSPISGHTSVYWYQQALGLGLQFLLWYDEGEERNRGNFPPRFSGRQFPNYSSELNVNALELEDSALYLCASSLAGMGIQDYEQYFGPGTRLTVT.

The rearrangement uses TRBV4-1 and TRBJ2-7, with a possible D match to TRBD2 (6 bases). V shed 2 bases and J shed 6 bases, with 17 bases lying between them. Germline V gene sequence: CDR1 MGHRA, CDR2 YSYEKL. The CDR3 runs 15 residues. CDR3 nucleotide sequence: TGCGCCAGCAGCCAACCCGGGACGGGGGTCCTCGAGCAGTACTTC. This sequence encodes CASSQPGTGVLEQYF.

The genes are TRBV5-5 and TRBJ1-4; D uncertain. Germline CDR1 and CDR2: SGHKS and YYEKEE (reference sequence). The CDR3 sequence is 14 residues long. V was pared by 2 bases and J by 3 bases, with 8 bases between. CDR3 nucleotide sequence: TGTGCCAGCAGCTTTGATTTGGCTAATGAAAAACTGTTTTTT. Translated: CASSFDLANEKLFF.

This clonotype has at least ten counts. This sequence joins TRBV3-1 and TRBJ1-1; 7 positions match TRBD1. The CDR3 is made up of 14 amino acids. The junction had 4 bases not matched to a gene; V was cut back by 4 bases and J by 2 bases. CDR1 LGHDT and CDR2 YNNKEL come from the germline V gene (reference sequence). DNA of the CDR3: TGTGCCAGCAGCCTGGGACAGCGCAACACTGAAGCTTTCTTT. As protein: CASSLGQRNTEAFF.

In this sample, this clonotype turned up a few times. The chain combines TRBV20-1 with TRBJ2-7; D possibly uses TRBD1 or TRBD2 (6 bases each). Trimming pared 3 bases from V and 3 bases from J, leaving 15 bases between. The CDR3 extends over 14 amino acids. Germline CDR1 reads DFQATT; CDR2 reads SNEGSKA (reference sequence). The CDR3 spells CSARGGGMVYEQYF. CDR3 DNA: TGCAGTGCTAGGGGGGGCGGGATGGTCTACGAGCAGTACTTC.

At least ten counts were recorded for this clonotype. This chain uses TRBV7-2 with TRBJ1-1; TRBD1 might be the D (6 bases). Germline V gene sequence: CDR1 SGHTA, CDR2 FQGNSA. V was shortened by 5 bases and J by 0 bases, with 16 bases between the two germline ends. This CDR3 is 16 amino acids long. CDR3 loop: CASSQHGGPLNTEAFF. The CDR3 bases are TGTGCCAGCAGCCAGCACGGGGGGCCATTGAACACTGAAGCTTTCTTT.

This clonotype was found many times. The chain recombines TRBV28 with TRBJ1-1; a weak D match, TRBD1 (6 bases). V lost 6 bases to trimming and J lost 14 bases, with 13 bases between them. Looked up from germline, CDR1 is MDHEN and CDR2 is SYDVKM. The CDR3 is 10 amino acids. CDR3 nucleotides: TGTGCCAGCAGGGGCAGGGGAATCTTCTTT. Translation gives CASRGRGIFF.

The chain combines TRBV27 with TRBJ2-1, with D perhaps assigned TRBD1 or TRBD2 (5 bases each). Germline lookup yields CDR1 MNHEY and CDR2 SMNVEV (reference sequence). The CDR3 consists of 15 residues. Trimming took off 7 bases at V and 2 bases at J, with 15 bases between the two ends. The DNA for the CDR3 is TGTGCCAGCAAAACTGGGGACCGGACCTACAATGAGCAGTTCTTC. Translating gives CASKTGDRTYNEQFF.

Many counts were recorded for this clonotype. This chain connects TRBV6-1 to TRBJ2-1, with no clear D. Looked up from germline, CDR1 is MNHNS and CDR2 is SASEGT. CDR3 length equals 15 residues. V was shortened by 5 bases and J by 4 bases, with 15 bases between the two germline ends. The CDR3 spells CASSYSTGRYNEQFF. The CDR3 nucleotides are TGTGCCAGCAGTTATTCTACTGGAAGATACAATGAGCAGTTCTTC.

The chain employs TRBV5-4 and TRBJ1-2; tentatively, D is TRBD1 (6 bases). The CDR3 loop spans 17 amino acids. Trimming cost V 2 bases and J 6 bases, with 23 bases left between them. Per germline, CDR1 SGHNT and CDR2 YYREEE (reference sequence). In nucleotides, the CDR3 is TGTGCCAGCAGCTTAGCTGGTGCGGGGGCCGGGAGGAATGGCTACACCTTC. Encoded protein: CASSLAGAGAGRNGYTF. The full variable domain, completed using reference TRBV5-4 and TRBJ1-2, is ETGVTQSPTHLIKTRGQQVTLRCSSQSGHNTVSWYQQALGQGPQFIFQYYREEENGRGNFPPRFSGLQFPNYSSELNVNALELDDSALYLCASSLAGAGAGRNGYTFGSGTRLTVV.

This clonotype occurred many times. The chain carries TRBV25-1 and TRBJ1-2; D gene unclear. V dropped 2 bases and J dropped 8 bases, with 15 bases sitting between them. Germline V gives CDR1 MGHDK, CDR2 SYGVNS. The CDR3 is made up of 14 amino acids. CDR3 amino acids: CASSEAYPRHGYTF. Written as DNA, the CDR3 is TGTGCCAGCAGTGAAGCCTATCCAAGACACGGCTACACCTTC.

The J gene is TRBJ1-6, the V gene TRBV30; D perhaps matches TRBD1 (6 bases). Trimming cost V 4 bases and J 6 bases, with 13 bases left between them. CDR1 and CDR2 from the germline V gene are GTSNPN and SVGIG (reference sequence). The CDR3 spans 14 residues. The CDR3 DNA follows: TGTGCCTGGACACAGGGTTTCGGTAATTCACCCCTCCACTTT. It codes for CAWTQGFGNSPLHF.

This clonotype has ten or more counts. The CDR3 DNA sequence: TGCAGTGCTACGGAGCGGGGGGGCCTATCTGAGACCCAGTACTTC. Protein: CSATERGGLSETQYF. The rearrangement links TRBV20-1 to TRBJ2-5; 10 bases map to TRBD2. CDR1 is DFQATT, CDR2 SNEGSKA, per germline (reference sequence). V dropped 4 bases and J dropped 5; count of bases not matched to a gene: 10. CDR3 length: 15 residues.

This sequence joins TRBV6-5 and TRBJ2-1, with TRBD1 matching 11 bases. Trimming removed 2 bases from V and 7 bases from J; junction bases left unmatched: 13. CDR1 is MNHEY and CDR2 is SVGAGI in the germline V gene. CDR3 length equals 18 residues. The CDR3 nucleotides are TGTGCCAGCAGTTACCCCGGACAGGGGGCTTTAGGGTTTAATGAGCAGTTCTTC. Protein product: CASSYPGQGALGFNEQFF.

This clonotype was counted ten times or more. V is TRBV12-3 or TRBV12-4 and J is TRBJ2-3, with 7 bases identical to TRBD2. Trimming took 3 bases from V and 3 from J; bases not matched to a gene: 9. CDR3 length: 16 amino acids. CDR3 nucleotides: TGTGCCAGCAGTTTTGCTAGCGGATCGAATACAGATACGCAGTATTTT. Amino acids: CASSFASGSNTDTQYF.